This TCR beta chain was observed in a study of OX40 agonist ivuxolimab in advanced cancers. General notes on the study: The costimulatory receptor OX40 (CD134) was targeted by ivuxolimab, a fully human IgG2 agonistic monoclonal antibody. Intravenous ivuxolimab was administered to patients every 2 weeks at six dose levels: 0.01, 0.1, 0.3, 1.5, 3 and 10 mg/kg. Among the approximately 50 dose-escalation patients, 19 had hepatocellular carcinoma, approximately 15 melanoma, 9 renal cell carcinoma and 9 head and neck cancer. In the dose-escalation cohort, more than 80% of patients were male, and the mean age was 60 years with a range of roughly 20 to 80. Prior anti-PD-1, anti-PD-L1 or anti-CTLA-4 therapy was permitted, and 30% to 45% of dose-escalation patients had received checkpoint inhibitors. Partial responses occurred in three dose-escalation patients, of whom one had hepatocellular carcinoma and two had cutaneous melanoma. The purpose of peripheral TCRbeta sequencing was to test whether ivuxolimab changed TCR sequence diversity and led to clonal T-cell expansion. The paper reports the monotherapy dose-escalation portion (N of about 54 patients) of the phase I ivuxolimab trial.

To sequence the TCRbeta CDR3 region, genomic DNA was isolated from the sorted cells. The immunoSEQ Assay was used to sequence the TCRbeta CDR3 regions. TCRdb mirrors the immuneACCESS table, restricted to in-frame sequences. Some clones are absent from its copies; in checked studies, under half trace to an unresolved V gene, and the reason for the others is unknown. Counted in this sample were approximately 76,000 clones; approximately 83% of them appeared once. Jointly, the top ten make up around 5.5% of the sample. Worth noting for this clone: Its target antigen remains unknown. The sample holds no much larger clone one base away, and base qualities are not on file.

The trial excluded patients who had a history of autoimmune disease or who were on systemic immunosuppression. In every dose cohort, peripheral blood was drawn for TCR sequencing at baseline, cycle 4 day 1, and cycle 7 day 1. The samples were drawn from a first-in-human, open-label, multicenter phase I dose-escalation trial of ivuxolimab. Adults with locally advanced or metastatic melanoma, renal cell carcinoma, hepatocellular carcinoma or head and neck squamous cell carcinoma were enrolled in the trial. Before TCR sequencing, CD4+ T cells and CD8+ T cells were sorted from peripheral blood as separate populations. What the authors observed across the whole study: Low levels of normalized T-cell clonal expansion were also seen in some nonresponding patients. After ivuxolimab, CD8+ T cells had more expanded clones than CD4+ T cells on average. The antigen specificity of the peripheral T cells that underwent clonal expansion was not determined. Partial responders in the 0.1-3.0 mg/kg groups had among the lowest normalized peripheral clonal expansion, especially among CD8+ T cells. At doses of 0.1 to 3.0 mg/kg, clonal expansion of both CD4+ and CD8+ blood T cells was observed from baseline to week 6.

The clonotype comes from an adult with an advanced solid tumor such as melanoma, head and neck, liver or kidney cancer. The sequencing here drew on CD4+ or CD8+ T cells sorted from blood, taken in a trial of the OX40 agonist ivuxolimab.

CDR3 region: CASSFQRLSYNEQFF. The DNA is as follows: TGTGCCAGCAGCTTCCAGCGCCTCTCCTACAATGAGCAGTTCTTC. The chain is made from TRBV7-9 and TRBJ2-1, with an unclear D gene assignment. Via the germline V gene (reference sequence), CDR1 is SEHNR and CDR2 FQNEAQ. The CDR3, cysteine through phenylalanine, is 15 amino acids long. Left in the record is the CDR3 DNA by itself, 45 bases read in frame from the first base. V is clipped by 3 bases and J by 0 bases, and the sequence between their germline boundaries is 9 bases long.